This T cell receptor beta chain came from a study of T cell responses to AZD1222 COVID-19 vaccine. Comment on this clone: The antigen is undetermined.

The germline V gene encodes CDR1 SNHLY and CDR2 FYNNEI. The CDR3 contains 13 residues. The germline V and J ends were trimmed by 5 bases and 7 bases, with 11 bases remaining between them. Whole-study findings and limits: Nearly half of spike-specific TCRs reportedly target variant regions that are unmutated in the B.1.351 and B.1.1.7 variants. Across spike, vaccine-associated CD4 TCRs were found, dominant at 160-218 and 743-854. Following two doses of AZD1222, Spike-specific TCR breadth and depth rose.

Some clones are missing from TCRdb's copy, which holds only in-frame ones; the method was immunoSEQ multiplex PCR. The sample records over 110,000 clones, 85% to 95% being singletons. The clonotype originates from an adult in good health. This chain connects TRBV2 to TRBJ2-2; D perhaps matches TRBD2 (5 bases). The sequencing used peripheral blood, collected on day 0 of AZD1222 vaccination. In nucleotides, the CDR3 is TGTGCCAGCAGTTTTCGAGGGAACGGGGAGCTGTTTTTT. Residues: CASSFRGNGELFF.